One T cell receptor beta chain is described in this entry. This sample is drawn from a study of blood T cell repertoires in COVID-19. The CDR3 contains 15 residues. Looked up from germline, CDR1 is MNHEY and CDR2 is SMNVEV (reference sequence). V shed 6 bases, J shed 3 bases, and the junction held 6 bases outside the gene matches. TCRdb's table, derived via immunoSEQ multiplex PCR, lists solely in-frame clones and lacks some. The sample yields 140,000 or so clones, around nine tenths seen once. The gene calls are TRBV27 and TRBJ1-3; TRBD1 aligns across 9 bases. Sequencing was performed on peripheral blood. This TCR derives from a human donor in a cohort sampled during active COVID-19. The CDR3 spells CASRLTGGNGNTIYF. For the CDR3, the DNA is TGTGCCAGCAGGCTGACAGGGGGTAATGGAAACACCATATATTTT.